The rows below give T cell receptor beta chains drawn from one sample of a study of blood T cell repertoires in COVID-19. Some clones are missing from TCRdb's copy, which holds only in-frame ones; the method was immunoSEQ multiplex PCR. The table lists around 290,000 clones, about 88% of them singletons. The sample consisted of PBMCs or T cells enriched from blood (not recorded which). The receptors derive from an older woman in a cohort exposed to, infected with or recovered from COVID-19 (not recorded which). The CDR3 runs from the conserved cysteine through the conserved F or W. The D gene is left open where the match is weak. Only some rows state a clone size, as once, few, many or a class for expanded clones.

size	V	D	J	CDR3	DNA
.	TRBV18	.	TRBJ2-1	CASSPLLDSYNEQFF	TGTGCCAGCTCACCACTTCTAGACTCCTACAATGAGCAGTTCTTC
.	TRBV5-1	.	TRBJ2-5	CASSSSTGTHPQYF	TGCGCCAGCAGCTCCTCGACAGGAACCCACCCCCAGTACTTC
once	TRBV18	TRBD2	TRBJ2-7	CASSPTGLAGTYEQYF	TGTGCCAGCTCCCCAACGGGACTAGCGGGGACCTACGAGCAGTACTTC
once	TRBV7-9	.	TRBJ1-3	CASSPGTIGNTIYF	TGTGCCAGCAGCCCTGGGACAATAGGAAACACCATATATTTT
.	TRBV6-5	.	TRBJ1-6	CASSYGAGSYNSPLHF	TGTGCCAGCAGTTACGGGGCAGGGTCCTATAATTCACCCCTCCACTTT
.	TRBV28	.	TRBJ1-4	CASSSRDTANEKLFF	TGTGCCAGCAGTTCACGGGACACGGCGAATGAAAAACTGTTTTTT
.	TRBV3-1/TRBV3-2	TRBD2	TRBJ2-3	CASSLGLAGNTDTQYF	TGTGCCAGCAGCCTAGGACTAGCGGGGAACACAGATACGCAGTATTTT
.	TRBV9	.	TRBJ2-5	CASSVDRKETQYF	TGTGCCAGCAGCGTAGATAGAAAAGAGACCCAGTACTTC
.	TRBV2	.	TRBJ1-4	CASSEFREKLFF	TGTGCCAGCAGTGAGTTCCGGGAAAAACTGTTTTTT
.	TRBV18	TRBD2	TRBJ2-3	CASSPREGRTDTQYF	TGTGCCAGCTCACCACGGGAGGGAAGGACAGATACGCAGTATTTT
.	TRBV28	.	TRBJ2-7	CASSLSGYSYEQYF	TGTGCCAGCAGCCTAAGCGGGTACTCCTACGAGCAGTACTTC
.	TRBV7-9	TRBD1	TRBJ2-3	CASSTARDRGTDTQYF	TGTGCCAGCAGCACTGCTCGGGACAGGGGTACAGATACGCAGTATTTT
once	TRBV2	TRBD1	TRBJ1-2	CASSGQIANYGYTF	TGTGCCAGCTCGGGACAGATAGCTAACTATGGCTACACCTTC
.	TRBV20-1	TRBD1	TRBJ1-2	CSAGGGRDRGAGGYTF	TGCAGTGCTGGTGGGGGGAGGGACAGGGGCGCGGGAGGCTACACCTTC
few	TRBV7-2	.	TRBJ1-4	CASSPRVGTNEKLFF	TGTGCCAGCAGCCCCAGGGTAGGAACTAATGAAAAACTGTTTTTT